This TCR beta chain was profiled in a study of T cell responses to AZD1222 COVID-19 vaccine. In the study overall: Analysis merged second doses at about 4 or about 12 weeks.

General study points: CD4 TCRs covered the whole spike, strongest at regions 160-218 and 743-854. Compared with day 0, the breadth and depth of the Spike-specific TCR repertoire rose significantly after two doses of AZD1222. Most donors were white British and more were female, and clonal diversity was possibly underestimated.

The repertoire was sequenced with immunoSEQ multiplex PCR; TCRdb's copy has only in-frame clones and lacks some. The repertoire holds about 140,000 clones, with approximately 90% as singletons. As regards this clone: The antigen is not known.

The receptor comes from an adult in good health. Sequences were derived from peripheral blood, sampled on day 0 of AZD1222 vaccination.

CDR3 sequence: CASSSNAARNEKLFF. The CDR3 DNA reads TGCGCCAGCAGCAGCAACGCGGCGCGGAATGAAAAACTGTTTTTT. The chain uses TRBV4-1 and TRBJ1-4; D uncertain. CDR1 MGHRA and CDR2 YSYEKL come from the germline V gene. The CDR3 sequence is 15 residues long. The V end lost 5 bases, the J end lost 5 bases, and 15 bases lay between the germline ends.